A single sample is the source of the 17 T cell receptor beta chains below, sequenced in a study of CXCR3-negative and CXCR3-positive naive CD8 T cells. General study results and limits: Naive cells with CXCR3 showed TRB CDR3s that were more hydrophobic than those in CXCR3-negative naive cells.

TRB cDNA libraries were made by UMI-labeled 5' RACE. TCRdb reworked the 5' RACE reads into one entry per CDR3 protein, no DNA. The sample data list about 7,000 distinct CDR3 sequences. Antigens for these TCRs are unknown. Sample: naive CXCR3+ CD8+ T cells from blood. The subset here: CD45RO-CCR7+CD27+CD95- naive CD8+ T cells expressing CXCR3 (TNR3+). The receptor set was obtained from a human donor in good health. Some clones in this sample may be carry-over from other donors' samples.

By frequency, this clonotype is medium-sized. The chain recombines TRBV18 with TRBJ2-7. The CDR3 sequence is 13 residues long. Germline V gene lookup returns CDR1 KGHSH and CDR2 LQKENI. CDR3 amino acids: CASSPPSSYEQYF.

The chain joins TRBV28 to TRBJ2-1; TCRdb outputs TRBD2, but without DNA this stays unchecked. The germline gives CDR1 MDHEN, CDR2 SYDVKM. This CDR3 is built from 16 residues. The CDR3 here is CASSGLTSGKYNEQFF.

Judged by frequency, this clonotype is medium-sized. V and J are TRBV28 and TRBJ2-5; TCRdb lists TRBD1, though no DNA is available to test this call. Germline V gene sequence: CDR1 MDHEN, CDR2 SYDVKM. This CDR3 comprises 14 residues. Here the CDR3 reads CASSTDREEETQYF. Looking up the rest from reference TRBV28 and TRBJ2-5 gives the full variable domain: DVKVTQSSRYLVKRTGEKVFLECVQDMDHENMFWYRQDPGLGLRLIYFSYDVKMKEKGDIPEGYSVSREKKERFSLILESASTNQTSMYLCASSTDREEETQYFGPGTRLLVL.

CDR3 residues: CASSQGTSLYNEQFF. J is TRBJ2-1 and V is TRBV3-1; TCRdb calls TRBD2, which cannot be checked without DNA. Germline V gene data show CDR1 as LGHDT and CDR2 as YNNKEL (reference sequence). The length of the CDR3 is 15 residues.

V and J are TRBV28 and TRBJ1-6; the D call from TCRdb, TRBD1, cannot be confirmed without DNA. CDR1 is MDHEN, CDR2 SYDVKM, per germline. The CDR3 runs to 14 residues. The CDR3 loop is CASSVIPGYSPLHF.

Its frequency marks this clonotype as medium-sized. CDR3 protein: CASSPKLPGTFTEAFF. The chain uses TRBV18 and TRBJ1-1. The CDR3 is 16 amino acids. From germline, CDR1 is KGHSH and CDR2 LQKENI. The full variable domain, its missing parts supplied by reference TRBV18 and TRBJ1-1, is NAGVMQNPRHLVRRRGQEARLRCSPMKGHSHVYWYRQLPEEGLKFMVYLQKENIIDESGMPKERFSAEFPKEGPSILRIQQVVRGDSAAYFCASSPKLPGTFTEAFFGQGTRLTVV.

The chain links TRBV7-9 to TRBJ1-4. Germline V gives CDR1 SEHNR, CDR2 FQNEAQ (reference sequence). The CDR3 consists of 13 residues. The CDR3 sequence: CASSSWTGEKLFF.

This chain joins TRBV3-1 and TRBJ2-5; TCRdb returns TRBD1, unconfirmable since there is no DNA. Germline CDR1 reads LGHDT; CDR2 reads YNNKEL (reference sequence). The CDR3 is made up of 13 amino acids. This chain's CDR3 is CASTDRLQETQYF.

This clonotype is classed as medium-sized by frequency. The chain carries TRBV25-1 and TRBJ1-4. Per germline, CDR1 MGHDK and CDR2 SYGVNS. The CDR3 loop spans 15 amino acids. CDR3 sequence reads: CASSESPDFNEKLFF. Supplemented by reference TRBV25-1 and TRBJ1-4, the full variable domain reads EADIYQTPRYLVIGTGKKITLECSQTMGHDKMYWYQQDPGMELHLIHYSYGVNSTEKGDLSSESTVSRIRTEHFPLTLESARPSHTSQYLCASSESPDFNEKLFFGSGTQLSVL.

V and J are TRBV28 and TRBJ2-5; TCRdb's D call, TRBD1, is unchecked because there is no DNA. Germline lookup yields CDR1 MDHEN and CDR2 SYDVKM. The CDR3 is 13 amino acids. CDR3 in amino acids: CASSQLRGETQYF.

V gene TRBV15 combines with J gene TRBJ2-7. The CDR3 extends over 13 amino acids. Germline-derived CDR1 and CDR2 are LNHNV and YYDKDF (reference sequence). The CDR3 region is CATSKGQLYEQYF.

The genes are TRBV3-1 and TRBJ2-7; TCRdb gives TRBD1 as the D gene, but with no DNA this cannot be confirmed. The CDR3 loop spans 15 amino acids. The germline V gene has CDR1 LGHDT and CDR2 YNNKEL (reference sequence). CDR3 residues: CASSQPGQQSYEQYF.

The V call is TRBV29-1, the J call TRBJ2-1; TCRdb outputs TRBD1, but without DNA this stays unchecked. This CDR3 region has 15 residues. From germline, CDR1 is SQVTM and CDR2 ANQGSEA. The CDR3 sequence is CSVEGGLTEYNEQFF.

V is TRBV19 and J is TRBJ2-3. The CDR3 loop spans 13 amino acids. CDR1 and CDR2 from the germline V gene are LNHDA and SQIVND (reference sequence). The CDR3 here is CASNPESTDTQYF. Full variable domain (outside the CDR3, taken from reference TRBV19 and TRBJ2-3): DGGITQSPKYLFRKEGQNVTLSCEQNLNHDAMYWYRQDPGQGLRLIYYSQIVNDFQKGDIAEGYSVSREKKESFPLTVTSAQKNPTAFYLCASNPESTDTQYFGPGTRLTVL.

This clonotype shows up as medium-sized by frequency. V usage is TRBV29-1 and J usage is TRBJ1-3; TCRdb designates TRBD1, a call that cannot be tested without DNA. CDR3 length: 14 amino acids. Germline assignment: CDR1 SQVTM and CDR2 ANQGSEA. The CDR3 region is CSVLGGSSGNTIYF.

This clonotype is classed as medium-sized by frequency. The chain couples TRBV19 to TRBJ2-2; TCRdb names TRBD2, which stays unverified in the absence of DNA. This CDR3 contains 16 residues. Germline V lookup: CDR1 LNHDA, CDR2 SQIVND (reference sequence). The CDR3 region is CASGDSGRWQTGELFF.

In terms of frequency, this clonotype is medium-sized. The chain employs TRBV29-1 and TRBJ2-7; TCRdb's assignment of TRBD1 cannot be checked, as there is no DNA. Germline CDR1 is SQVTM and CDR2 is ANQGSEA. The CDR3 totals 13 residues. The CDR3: CSVEGTGGLEQYF.